These 3 T cell receptor beta chains were sequenced from one sample in a study of cytomegalovirus exposure and HLA in healthy donors. The study ran its PCR with 60 Vbeta and 13 Jbeta primers. The data were produced by immunoSEQ multiplex PCR, yet TCRdb's version contains in-frame clones alone and is incomplete. Of 150,000 to 200,000 clones in the sample, about four fifths were seen once. What was sequenced was PBMCs. All receptors come from a man aged 50 to 60 in good health and CMV-seropositive.

This chain joins TRBV9 and TRBJ2-1; the match to TRBD2 covers 7 bases. The CDR3 covers 16 residues. In germline, CDR1 is SGDLS, CDR2 YYNGEE. J gave up 2 bases and V 0 bases, and 5 bases lay outside the gene matches. CDR3 sequence (DNA): TGTGCCAGCAGCGTAGAGGGCGGGAGTCCCTACAATGAGCAGTTCTTC. Amino acid sequence: CASSVEGGSPYNEQFF.

V gene TRBV28 combines with J gene TRBJ2-7; D is possibly TRBD2 (5 bases). CDR1 and CDR2 (germline): MDHEN, SYDVKM. The CDR3 is 15 amino acids. V was shortened by 6 bases and J by 3 bases, with 18 bases between the two germline ends. The chain's CDR3 is CASSQASGSDYEQYF. The CDR3 DNA follows: TGTGCCAGCAGCCAAGCGTCGGGGTCAGACTACGAGCAGTACTTC.

This clone was detected only once. This chain uses TRBV6-1 with TRBJ1-2; 7 bases match TRBD1. The CDR3 loop spans 13 amino acids. After removal of 4 bases from V and 5 bases from J, the junction contained 4 bases not matched to a gene. Germline V gene lookup returns CDR1 MNHNS and CDR2 SASEGT. The DNA for the CDR3 is TGTGCCAGCAGTGCGGGACAGTTTTATGGCTACACCTTC. This encodes CASSAGQFYGYTF.